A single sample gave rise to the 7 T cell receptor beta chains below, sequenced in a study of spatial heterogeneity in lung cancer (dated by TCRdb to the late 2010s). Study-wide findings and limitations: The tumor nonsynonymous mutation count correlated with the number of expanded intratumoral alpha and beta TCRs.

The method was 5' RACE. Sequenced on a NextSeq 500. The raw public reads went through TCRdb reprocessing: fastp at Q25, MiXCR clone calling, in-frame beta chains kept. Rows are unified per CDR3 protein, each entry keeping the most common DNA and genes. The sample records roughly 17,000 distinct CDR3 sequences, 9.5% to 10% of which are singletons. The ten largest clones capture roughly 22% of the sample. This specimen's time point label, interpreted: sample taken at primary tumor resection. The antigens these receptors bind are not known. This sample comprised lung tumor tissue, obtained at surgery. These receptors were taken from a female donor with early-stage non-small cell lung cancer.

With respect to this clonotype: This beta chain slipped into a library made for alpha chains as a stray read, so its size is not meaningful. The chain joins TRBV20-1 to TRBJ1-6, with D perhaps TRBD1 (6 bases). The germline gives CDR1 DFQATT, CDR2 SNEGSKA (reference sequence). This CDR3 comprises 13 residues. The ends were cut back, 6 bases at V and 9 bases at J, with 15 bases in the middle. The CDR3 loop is CSAVGLGASPLHF. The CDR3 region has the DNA TGCAGTGCAGTGGGTTTGGGGGCTTCACCCCTCCACTTT.

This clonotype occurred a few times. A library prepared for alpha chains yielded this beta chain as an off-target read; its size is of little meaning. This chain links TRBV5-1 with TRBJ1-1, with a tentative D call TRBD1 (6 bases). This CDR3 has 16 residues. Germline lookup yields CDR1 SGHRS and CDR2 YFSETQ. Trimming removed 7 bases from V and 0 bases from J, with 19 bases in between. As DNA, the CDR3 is TGCGCCAGCGGTCAAAGAACGGGGGCCCTGAACACTGAAGCTTTCTTT. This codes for CASGQRTGALNTEAFF.

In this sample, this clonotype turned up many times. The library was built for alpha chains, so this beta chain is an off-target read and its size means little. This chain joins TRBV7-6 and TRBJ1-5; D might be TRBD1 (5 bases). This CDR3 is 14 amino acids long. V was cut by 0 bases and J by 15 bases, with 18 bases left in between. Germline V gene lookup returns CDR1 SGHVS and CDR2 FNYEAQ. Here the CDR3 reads CASSLAGQGLELHF. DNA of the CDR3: TGTGCCAGCAGCTTAGCGGGCCAGGGATTGGAGCTGCATTTT.

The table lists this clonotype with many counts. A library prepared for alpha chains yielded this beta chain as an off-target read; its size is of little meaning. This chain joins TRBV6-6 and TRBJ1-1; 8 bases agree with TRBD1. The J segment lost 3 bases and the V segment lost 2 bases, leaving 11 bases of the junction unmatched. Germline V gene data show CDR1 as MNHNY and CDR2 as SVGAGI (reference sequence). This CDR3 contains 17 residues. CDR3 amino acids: CASSYPSGGGEDTEAFF. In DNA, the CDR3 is TGTGCCAGCAGTTACCCCTCAGGGGGCGGAGAGGACACTGAAGCTTTCTTT.

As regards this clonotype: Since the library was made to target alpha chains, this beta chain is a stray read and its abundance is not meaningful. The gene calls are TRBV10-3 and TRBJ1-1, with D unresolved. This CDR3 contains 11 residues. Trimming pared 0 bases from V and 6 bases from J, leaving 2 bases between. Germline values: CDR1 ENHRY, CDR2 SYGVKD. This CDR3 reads CAISESAEAFF. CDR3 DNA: TGTGCCATCAGTGAGTCAGCTGAAGCTTTCTTT.

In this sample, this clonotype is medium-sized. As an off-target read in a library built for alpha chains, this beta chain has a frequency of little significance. The DNA of the CDR3 is TGTGCCAGCAGCCCCAGTCGAGTCGGCCAAGAGACCCAGTACTTC. Translating gives CASSPSRVGQETQYF. The gene calls are TRBV7-9 and TRBJ2-5; no firm D call. Germline-derived CDR1 and CDR2 are SEHNR and FQNEAQ (reference sequence). The CDR3 has 15 residues. With 5 bases removed from V and 1 base from J, the gap between germline ends came to 14 bases.

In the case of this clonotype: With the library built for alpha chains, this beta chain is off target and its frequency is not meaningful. The CDR3 sequence is CATRRDGSNYGYTF. CDR3 coding DNA: TGTGCCACCCGAAGGGACGGCTCTAACTATGGCTACACCTTC. This sequence joins TRBV19 and TRBJ1-2; D might be TRBD1 (5 bases). The CDR3 contains 14 residues. Trimming took off 10 bases at V and 0 bases at J, with 15 bases between the two ends. CDR1 and CDR2 from the germline V gene are LNHDA and SQIVND (reference sequence). The full variable domain, in which reference TRBV19 and TRBJ1-2 provide the parts outside the CDR3, is DGGITQSPKYLFRKEGQNVTLSCEQNLNHDAMYWYRQDPGQGLRLIYYSQIVNDFQKGDIAEGYSVSREKKESFPLTVTSAQKNPTAFYLCATRRDGSNYGYTFGSGTRLTVV.